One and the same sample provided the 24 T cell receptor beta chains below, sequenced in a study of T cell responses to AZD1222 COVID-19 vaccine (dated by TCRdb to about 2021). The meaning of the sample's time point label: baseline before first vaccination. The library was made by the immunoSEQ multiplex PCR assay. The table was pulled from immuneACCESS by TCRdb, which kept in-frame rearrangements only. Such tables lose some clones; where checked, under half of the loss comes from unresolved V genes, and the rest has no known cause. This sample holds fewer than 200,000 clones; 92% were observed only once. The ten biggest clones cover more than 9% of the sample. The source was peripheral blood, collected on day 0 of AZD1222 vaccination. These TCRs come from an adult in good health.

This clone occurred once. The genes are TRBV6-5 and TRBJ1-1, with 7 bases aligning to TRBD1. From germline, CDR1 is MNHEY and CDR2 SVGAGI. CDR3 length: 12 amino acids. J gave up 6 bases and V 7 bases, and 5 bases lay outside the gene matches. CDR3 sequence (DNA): TGTGCCAGCATTTCTCAGGGGGCTGAAGCTTTCTTT. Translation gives CASISQGAEAFF.

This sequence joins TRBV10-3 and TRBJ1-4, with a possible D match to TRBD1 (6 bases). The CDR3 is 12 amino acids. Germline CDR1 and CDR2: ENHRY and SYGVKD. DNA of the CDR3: TGTGCTACAGGGTCCGCGGGTGAAAAACTGTTTTTT. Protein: CATGSAGEKLFF.

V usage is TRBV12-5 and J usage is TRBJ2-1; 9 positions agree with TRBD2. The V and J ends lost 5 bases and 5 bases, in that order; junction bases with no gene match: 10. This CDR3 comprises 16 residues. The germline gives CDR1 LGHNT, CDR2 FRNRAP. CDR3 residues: CASGRGRSSGDNEQFF. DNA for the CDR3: TGTGCTAGTGGTCGAGGGCGGTCTAGCGGGGACAATGAGCAGTTCTTC.

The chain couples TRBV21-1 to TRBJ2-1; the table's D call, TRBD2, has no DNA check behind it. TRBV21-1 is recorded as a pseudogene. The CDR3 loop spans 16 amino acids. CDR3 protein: CASGRAGDPNYNEQFF. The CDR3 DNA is TGTGCCAGCGGCCGAGCGGGAGACCCAAACTACAATGAGCAGTTCTTC.

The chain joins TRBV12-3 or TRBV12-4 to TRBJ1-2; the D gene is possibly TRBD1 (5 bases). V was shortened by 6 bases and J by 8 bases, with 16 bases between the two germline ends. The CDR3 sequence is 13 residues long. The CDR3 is CASSPPGGDGYTF. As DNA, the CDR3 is TGTGCCAGCAGCCCCCCTGGCGGGGACGGCTACACCTTC.

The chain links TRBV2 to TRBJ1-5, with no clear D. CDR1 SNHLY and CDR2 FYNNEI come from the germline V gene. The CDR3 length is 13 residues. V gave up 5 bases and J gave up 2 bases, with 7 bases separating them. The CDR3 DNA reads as TGTGCCAGCAGTTTGAGAGGCAATCAGCCCCAGCATTTT. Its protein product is CASSLRGNQPQHF.

This chain's CDR3 is CASSLEGFGNQPQHF. CDR3 nucleotide sequence: TGTGCCAGCAGCCTGGAGGGCTTCGGCAATCAGCCCCAGCATTTT. The J gene is TRBJ1-5, the V gene TRBV7-9; D remains unclear. The V end was cut by 5 bases, the J end by 2 bases, with 13 bases between. The germline V gene encodes CDR1 SEHNR and CDR2 FQNEAQ (reference sequence). CDR3 length: 15 residues.

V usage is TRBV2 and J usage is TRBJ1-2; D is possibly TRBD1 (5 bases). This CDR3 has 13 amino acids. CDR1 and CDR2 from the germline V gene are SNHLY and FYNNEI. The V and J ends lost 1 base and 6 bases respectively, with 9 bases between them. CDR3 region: CASSEVQADGYTF. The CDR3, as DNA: TGTGCCAGCAGTGAAGTACAGGCGGATGGCTACACCTTC.

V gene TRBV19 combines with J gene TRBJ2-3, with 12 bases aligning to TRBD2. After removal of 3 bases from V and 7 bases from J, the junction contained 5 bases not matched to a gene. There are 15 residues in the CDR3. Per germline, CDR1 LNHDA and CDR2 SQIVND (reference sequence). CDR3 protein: CASSMSSGGANTQYF. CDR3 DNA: TGTGCCAGTAGTATGTCTAGCGGGGGGGCAAATACGCAGTATTTT.

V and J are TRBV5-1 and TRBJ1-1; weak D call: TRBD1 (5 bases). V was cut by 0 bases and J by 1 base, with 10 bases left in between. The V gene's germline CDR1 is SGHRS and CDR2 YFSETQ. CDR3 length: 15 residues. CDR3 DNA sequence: TGCGCCAGCAGCTTGGATGCAGGGAGGAACACTGAAGCTTTCTTT. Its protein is CASSLDAGRNTEAFF.

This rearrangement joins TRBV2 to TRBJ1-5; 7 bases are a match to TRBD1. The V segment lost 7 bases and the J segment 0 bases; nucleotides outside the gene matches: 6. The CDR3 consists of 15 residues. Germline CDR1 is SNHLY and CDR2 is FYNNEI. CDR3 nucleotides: TGTGCCAGCACCCGGGACAGTAATAGCAATCAGCCCCAGCATTTT. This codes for CASTRDSNSNQPQHF.

DNA of the CDR3: TGTGCCAGCAGCCTCTACGGACAGGAAGAAAAACTGTTTTTT. It specifies CASSLYGQEEKLFF. The chain carries TRBV7-2 and TRBJ1-4, with 7 positions matching TRBD1. Germline trimming cut 5 bases from V and 8 bases from J; bases unmatched to any gene: 8. Germline CDR1 reads SGHTA; CDR2 reads FQGNSA. The CDR3 has 14 amino acids. Full variable domain (remainder filled in from reference TRBV7-2 and TRBJ1-4): GAGVSQSPSNKVTEKGKDVELRCDPISGHTALYWYRQSLGQGLEFLIYFQGNSAPDKSGLPSDRFSAERTGGSVSTLTIQRTQQEDSAVYLCASSLYGQEEKLFFGSGTQLSVL.

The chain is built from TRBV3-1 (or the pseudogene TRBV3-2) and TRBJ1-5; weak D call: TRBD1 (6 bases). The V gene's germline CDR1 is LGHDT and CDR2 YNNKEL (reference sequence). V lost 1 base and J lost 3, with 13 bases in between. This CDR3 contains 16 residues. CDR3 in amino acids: CASSQGQAPSNQPQHF. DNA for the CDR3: TGTGCCAGCAGCCAAGGACAGGCCCCCTCCAATCAGCCCCAGCATTTT.

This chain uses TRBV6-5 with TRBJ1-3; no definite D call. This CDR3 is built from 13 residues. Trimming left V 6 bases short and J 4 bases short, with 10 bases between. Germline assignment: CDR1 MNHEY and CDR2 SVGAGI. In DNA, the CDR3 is TGTGCCAGCAGGCGAGGGCTGGGAAACACCATATATTTT. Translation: CASRRGLGNTIYF.

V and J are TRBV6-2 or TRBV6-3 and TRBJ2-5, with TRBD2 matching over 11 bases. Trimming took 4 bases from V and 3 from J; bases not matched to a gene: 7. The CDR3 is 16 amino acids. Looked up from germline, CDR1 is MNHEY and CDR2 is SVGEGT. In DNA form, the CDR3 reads TGTGCCAGCAGTTTCTCTAGCGGGGGGCCCGAAGAGACCCAGTACTTC. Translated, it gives CASSFSSGGPEETQYF.

CDR3 sequence (DNA): TGTGCCAGCAGCTCGGGACAGTTCTCTGGAAACACCATATATTTT. This gives the protein CASSSGQFSGNTIYF. V and J are TRBV5-6 and TRBJ1-3, with 7 bases aligning to TRBD1. CDR3 size: 15 residues. The trim removed 3 bases at V and 0 bases at J, leaving 3 bases unmatched. Germline CDR1 SGHDT, CDR2 YYEEEE.

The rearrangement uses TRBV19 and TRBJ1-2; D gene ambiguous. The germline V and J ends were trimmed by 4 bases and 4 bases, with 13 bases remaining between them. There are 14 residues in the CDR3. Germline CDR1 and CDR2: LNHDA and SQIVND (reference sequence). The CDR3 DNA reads TGTGCCAGTAGTACTTCGACTCGAGTCTATGGCTACACCTTC. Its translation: CASSTSTRVYGYTF.

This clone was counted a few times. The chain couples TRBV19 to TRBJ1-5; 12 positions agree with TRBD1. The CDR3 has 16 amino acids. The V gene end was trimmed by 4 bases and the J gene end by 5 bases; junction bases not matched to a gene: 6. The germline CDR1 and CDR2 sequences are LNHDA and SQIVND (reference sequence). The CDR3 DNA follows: TGTGCCAGTAGTAGGGGACAGGGGGCCGCGTATCAGCCCCAGCATTTT. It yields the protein CASSRGQGAAYQPQHF.

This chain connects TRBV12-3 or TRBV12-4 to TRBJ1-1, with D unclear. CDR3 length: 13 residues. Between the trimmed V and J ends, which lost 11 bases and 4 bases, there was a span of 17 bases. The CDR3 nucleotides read TGTGCCTCGCTAGGGCATGAGAGCACTGAAGCTTTCTTT. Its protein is CASLGHESTEAFF.

The CDR3 DNA reads as TGTGCCAGCAGCTTGATGACAGGGAATGCGGATACGCAGTATTTT. It codes for CASSLMTGNADTQYF. The V call is TRBV5-6, the J call TRBJ2-3; 7 bases match TRBD1. The CDR3 length is 15 residues. Trimming cost V 1 base and J 6 bases; bases outside gene matches: 8. In germline, CDR1 is SGHDT, CDR2 YYEEEE.

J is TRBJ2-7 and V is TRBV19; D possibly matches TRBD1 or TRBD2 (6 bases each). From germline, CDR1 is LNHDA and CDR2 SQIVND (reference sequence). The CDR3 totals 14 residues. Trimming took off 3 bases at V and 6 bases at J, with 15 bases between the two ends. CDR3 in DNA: TGTGCCAGTAGTATTACACAGGGAGGAGGCGAGCAGTACTTC. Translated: CASSITQGGGEQYF.

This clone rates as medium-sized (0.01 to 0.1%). The CDR3 region has the DNA TGTGCCAGCAGTTACCGGGACTACAATGAGCAGTTCTTC. This gives the protein CASSYRDYNEQFF. The J gene is TRBJ2-1, the V gene TRBV6-6, with a weak D call TRBD2 (5 bases). The germline V gene has CDR1 MNHNY and CDR2 SVGAGI (reference sequence). V lost 2 bases to trimming and J lost 3 bases, with 5 bases between them. The CDR3 consists of 13 residues.

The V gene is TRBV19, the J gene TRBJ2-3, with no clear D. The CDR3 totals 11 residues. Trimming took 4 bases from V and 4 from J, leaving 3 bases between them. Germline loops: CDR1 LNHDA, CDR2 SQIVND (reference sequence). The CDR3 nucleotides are TGTGCCAGTAGTAGTTCAGATACGCAGTATTTT. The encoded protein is CASSSSDTQYF.

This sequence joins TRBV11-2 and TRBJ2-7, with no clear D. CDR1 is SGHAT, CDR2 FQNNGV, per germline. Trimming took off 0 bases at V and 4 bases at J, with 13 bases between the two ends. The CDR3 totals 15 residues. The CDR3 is CASSLELGRRYEQYF. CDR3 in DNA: TGTGCCAGCAGCTTAGAACTGGGCCGTCGTTACGAGCAGTACTTC.